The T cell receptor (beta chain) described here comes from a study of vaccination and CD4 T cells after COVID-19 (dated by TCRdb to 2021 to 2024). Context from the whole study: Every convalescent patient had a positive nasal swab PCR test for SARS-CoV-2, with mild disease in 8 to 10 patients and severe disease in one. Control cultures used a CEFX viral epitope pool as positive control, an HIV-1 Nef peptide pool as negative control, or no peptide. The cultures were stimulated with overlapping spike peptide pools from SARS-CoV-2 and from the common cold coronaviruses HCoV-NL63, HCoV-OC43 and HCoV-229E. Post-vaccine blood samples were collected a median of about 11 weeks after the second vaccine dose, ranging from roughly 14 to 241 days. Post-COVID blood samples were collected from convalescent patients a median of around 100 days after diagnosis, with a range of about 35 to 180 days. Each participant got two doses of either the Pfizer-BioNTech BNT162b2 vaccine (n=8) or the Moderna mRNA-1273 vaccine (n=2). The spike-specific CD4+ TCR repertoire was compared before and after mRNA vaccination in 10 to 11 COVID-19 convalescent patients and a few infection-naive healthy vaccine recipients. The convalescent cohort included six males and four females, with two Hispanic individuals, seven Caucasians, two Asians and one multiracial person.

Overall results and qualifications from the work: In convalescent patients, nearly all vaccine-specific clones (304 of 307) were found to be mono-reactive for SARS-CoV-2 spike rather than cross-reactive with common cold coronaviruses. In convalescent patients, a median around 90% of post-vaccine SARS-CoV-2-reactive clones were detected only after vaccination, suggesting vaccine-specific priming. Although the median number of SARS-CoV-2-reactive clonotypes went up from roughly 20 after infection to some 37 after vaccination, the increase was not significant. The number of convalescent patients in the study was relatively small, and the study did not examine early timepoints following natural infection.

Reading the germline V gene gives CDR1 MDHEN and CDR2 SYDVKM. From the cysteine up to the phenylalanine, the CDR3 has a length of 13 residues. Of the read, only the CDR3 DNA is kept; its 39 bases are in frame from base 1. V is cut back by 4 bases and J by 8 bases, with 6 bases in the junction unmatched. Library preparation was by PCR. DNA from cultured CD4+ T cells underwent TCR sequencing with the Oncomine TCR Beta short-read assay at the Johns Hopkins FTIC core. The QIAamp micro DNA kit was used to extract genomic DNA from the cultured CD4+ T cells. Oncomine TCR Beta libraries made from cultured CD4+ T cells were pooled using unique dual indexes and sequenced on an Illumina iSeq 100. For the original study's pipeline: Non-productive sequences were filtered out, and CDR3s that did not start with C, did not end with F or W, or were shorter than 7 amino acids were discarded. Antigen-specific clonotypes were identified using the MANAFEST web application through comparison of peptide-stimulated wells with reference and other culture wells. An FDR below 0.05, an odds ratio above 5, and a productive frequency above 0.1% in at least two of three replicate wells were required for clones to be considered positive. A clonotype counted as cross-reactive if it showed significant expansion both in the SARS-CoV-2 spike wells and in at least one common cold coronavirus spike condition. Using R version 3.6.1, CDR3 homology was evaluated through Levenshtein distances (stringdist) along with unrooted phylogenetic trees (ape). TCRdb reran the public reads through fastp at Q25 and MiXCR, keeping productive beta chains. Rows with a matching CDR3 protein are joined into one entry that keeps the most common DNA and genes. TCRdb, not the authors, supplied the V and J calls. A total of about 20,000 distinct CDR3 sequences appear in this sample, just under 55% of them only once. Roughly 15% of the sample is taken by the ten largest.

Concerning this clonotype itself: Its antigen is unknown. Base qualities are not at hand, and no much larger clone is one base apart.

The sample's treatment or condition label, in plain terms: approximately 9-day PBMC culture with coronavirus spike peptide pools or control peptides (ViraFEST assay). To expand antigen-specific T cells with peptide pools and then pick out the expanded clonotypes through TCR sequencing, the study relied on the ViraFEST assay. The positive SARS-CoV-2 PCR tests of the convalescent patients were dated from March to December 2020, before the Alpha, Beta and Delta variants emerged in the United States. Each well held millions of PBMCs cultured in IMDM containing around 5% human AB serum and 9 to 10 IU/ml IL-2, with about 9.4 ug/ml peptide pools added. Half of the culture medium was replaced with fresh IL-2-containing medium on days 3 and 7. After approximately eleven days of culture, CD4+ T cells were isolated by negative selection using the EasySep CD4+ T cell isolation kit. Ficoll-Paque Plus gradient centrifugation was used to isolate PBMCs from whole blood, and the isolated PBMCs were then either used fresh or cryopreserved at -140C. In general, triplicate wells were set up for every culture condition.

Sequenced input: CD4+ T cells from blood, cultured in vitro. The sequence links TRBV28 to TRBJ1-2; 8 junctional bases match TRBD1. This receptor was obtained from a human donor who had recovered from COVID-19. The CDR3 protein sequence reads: CASSSGGAGGYTF. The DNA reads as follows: TGTGCCAGCAGTTCAGGGGGCGCGGGAGGCTACACCTTC.